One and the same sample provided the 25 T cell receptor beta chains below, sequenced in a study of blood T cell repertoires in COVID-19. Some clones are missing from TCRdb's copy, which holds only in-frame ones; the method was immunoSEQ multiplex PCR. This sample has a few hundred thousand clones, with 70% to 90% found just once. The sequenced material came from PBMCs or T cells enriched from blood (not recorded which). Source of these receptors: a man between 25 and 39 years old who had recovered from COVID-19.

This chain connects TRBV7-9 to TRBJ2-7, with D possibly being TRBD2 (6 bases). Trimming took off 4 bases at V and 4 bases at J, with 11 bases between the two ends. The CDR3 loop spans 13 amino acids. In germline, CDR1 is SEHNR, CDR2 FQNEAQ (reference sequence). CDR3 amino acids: CASSSRGLYEQYF. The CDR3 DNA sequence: TGTGCCAGCAGCTCCCGCGGACTATACGAGCAGTACTTC.

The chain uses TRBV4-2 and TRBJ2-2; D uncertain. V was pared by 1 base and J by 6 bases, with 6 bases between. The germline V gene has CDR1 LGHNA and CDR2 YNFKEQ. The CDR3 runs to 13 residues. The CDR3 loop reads CASSQVSSGELFF. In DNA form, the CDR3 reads TGTGCCAGCAGCCAAGTGTCGTCCGGGGAGCTGTTTTTT.

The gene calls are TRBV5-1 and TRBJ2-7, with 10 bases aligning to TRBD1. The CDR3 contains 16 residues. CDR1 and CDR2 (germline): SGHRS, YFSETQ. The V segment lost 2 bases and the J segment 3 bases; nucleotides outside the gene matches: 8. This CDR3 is CASSLGRDRGYYEQYF. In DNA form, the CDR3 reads TGCGCCAGCAGCTTAGGCCGGGACAGGGGCTACTACGAGCAGTACTTC.

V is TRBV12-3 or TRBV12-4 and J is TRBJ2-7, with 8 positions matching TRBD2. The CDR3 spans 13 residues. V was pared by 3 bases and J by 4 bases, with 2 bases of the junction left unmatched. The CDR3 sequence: CASSLGGRYEQYF. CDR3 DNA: TGTGCCAGCAGTTTGGGCGGGAGGTACGAGCAGTACTTC.

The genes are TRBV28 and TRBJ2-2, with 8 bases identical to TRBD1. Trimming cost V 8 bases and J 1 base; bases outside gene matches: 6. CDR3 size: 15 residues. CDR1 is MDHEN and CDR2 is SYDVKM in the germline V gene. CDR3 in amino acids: CASLPGTGNTGELFF. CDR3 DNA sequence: TGTGCCAGCCTCCCCGGGACAGGGAACACCGGGGAGCTGTTTTTT.

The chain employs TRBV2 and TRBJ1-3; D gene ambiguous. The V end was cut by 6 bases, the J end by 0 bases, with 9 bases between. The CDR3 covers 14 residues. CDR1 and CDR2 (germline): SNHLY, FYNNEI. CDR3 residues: CASRALNSGNTIYF. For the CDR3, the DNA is TGTGCCAGCAGGGCCCTGAACTCTGGAAACACCATATATTTT.

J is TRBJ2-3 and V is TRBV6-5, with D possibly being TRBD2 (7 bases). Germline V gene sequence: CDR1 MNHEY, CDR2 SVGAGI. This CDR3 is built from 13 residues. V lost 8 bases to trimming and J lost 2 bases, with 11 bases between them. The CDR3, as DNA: TGTGCCAGCGGCGGGGGCCACACAGATACGCAGTATTTT. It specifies CASGGGHTDTQYF.

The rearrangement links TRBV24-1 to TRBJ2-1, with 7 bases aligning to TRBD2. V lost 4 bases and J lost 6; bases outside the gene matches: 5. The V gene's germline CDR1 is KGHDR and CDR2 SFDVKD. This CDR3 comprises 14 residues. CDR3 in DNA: TGTGCCACCAGTGACTGGACTAGGCCCAATGAGCAGTTCTTC. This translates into CATSDWTRPNEQFF.

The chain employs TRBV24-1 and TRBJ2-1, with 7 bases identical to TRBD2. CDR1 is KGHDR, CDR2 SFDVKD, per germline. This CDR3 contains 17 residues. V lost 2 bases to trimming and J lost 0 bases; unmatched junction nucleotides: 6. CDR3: CATSDSIGGSSYNEQFF. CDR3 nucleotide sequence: TGTGCCACCAGTGATTCGATTGGCGGGAGCTCCTACAATGAGCAGTTCTTC.

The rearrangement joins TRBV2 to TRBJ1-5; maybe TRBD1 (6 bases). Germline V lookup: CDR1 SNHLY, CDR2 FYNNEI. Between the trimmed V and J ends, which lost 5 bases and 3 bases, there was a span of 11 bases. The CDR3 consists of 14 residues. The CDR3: CASSSDRPNQPQHF. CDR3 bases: TGTGCCAGCAGTTCGGACAGACCCAATCAGCCCCAGCATTTT.

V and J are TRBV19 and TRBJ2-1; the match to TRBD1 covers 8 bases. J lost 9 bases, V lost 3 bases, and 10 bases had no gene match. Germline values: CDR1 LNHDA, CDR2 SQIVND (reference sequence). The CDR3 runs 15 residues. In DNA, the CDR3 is TGTGCCAGTAGTATCTCGGGGGCAGGGGGCGTTGAGCAGTTCTTC. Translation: CASSISGAGGVEQFF.

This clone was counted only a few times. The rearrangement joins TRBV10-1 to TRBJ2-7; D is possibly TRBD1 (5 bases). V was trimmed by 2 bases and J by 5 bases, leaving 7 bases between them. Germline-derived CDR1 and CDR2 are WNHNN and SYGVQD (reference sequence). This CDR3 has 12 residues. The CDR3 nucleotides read TGCGCCAGCAGTGAGGGCAGGGACGAGCAGTACTTC. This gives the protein CASSEGRDEQYF.

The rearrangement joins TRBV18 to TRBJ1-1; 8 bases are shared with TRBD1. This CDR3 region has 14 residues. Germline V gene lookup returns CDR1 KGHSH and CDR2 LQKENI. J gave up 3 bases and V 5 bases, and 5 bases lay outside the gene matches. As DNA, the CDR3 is TGTGCCAGCTCATTGGGACAGGCTGACACTGAAGCTTTCTTT. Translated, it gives CASSLGQADTEAFF. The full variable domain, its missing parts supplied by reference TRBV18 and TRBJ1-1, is NAGVMQNPRHLVRRRGQEARLRCSPMKGHSHVYWYRQLPEEGLKFMVYLQKENIIDESGMPKERFSAEFPKEGPSILRIQQVVRGDSAAYFCASSLGQADTEAFFGQGTRLTVV.

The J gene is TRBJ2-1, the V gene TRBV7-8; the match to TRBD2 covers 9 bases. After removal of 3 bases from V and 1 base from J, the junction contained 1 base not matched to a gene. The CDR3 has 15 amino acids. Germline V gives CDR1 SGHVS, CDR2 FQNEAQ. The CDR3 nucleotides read TGTGCCAGCAGCTTGCGGGAGGGGTCCTACAATGAGCAGTTCTTC. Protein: CASSLREGSYNEQFF.

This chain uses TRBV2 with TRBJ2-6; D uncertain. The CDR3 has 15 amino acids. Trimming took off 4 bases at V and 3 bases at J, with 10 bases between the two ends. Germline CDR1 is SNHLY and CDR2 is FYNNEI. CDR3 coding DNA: TGTGCCAGCAGTGTACGAGGTTTTGGGGCCAACGTCCTGACTTTC. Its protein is CASSVRGFGANVLTF.

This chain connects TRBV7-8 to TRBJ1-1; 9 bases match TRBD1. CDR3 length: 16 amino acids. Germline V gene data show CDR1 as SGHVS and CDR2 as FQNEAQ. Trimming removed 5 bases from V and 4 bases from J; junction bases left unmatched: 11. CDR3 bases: TGTGCCAGCAGCCCCTACCTACAGGGGGCGGGCACTGAAGCTTTCTTT. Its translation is CASSPYLQGAGTEAFF.

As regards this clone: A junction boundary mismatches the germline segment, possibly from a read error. The CDR3 DNA sequence: TGTGCCAGCAGTGACCCCGGGACTAGCGGGAGGGCCCTCTATCGGTTC. This gives the protein CASSDPGTSGRALYRF. The rearrangement joins TRBV6-1 to TRBJ2-7; 16 bases agree with TRBD2. Germline V gene lookup returns CDR1 MNHNS and CDR2 SASEGT. This CDR3 has 16 amino acids.

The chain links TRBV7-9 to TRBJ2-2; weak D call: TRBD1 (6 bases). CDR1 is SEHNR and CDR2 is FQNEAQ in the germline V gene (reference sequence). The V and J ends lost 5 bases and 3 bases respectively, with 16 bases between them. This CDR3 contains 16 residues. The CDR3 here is CASSPHTGQDTGELFF. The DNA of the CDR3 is TGTGCCAGCAGCCCACACACGGGACAAGACACCGGGGAGCTGTTTTTT.

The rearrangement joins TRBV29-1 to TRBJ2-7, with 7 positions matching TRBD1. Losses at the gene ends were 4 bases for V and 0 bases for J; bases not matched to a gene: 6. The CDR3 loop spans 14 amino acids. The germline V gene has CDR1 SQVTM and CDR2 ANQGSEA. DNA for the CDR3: TGCAGCGTTGCCAGGGGGAGCAACTCCTACGAGCAGTACTTC. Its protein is CSVARGSNSYEQYF.

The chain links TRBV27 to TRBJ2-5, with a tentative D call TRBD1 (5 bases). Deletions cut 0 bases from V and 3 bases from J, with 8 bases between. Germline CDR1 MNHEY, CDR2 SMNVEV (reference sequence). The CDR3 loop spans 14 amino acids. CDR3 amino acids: CASSLSATEETQYF. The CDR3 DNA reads TGTGCCAGCAGTTTATCGGCGACAGAAGAGACCCAGTACTTC.

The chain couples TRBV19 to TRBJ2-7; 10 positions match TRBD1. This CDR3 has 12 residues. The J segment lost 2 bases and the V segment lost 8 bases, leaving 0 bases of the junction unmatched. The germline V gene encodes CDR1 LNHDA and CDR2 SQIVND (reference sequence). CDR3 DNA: TGTGCCAGTGGGACAGGGGCCTACGAGCAGTACTTC. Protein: CASGTGAYEQYF.

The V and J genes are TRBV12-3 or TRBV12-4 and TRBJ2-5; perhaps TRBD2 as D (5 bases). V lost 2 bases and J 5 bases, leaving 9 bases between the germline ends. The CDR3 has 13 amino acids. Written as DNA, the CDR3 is TGTGCCAGCAGTTTACGGGAAGGCGAGACCCAGTACTTC. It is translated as CASSLREGETQYF.

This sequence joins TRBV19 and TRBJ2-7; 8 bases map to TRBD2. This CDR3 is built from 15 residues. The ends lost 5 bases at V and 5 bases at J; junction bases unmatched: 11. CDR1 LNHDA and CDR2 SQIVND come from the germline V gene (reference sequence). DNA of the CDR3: TGTGCCAGTAGTGCGTCCGGGGGGGGTCCCGACGAGCAGTACTTC. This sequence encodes CASSASGGGPDEQYF.

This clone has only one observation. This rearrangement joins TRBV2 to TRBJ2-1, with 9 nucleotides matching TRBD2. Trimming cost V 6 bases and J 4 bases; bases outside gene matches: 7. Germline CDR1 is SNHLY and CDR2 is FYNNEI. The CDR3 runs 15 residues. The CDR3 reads CASRGGLADYNEQFF. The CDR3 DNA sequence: TGTGCCAGCAGGGGGGGACTAGCTGATTACAATGAGCAGTTCTTC.

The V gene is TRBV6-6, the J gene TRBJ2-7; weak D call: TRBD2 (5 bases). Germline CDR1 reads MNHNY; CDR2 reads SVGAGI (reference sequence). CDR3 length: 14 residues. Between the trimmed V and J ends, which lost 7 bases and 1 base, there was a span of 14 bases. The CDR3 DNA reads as TGTGCCAGCAATGTGGGAGTAGGATCCTACGAGCAGTACTTC. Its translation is CASNVGVGSYEQYF.